This TCR beta chain was sequenced during a study of CD8+ T cells in alopecia areata. This clone appeared many times. RNA extraction and reverse transcription yielded cDNA as sequencing template. Clones were read by immunoSEQ multiplex PCR, and TCRdb kept only the in-frame ones, dropping some. The data contain 95,000 to 120,000 clones, 55% to 60% of them singletons. This CDR3 region has 13 residues. Germline V gives CDR1 SGHAT, CDR2 FQNNGV. V trimming: 5 bases; J trimming: 7 bases; junction bases outside the gene matches: 4. The treatment denotes: oral pan-JAK inhibitor, 5-10 mg twice daily. The rearrangement joins TRBV11-2 to TRBJ2-2; 7 bases map to TRBD1. Sequences were derived from CD4+ T cells sorted from blood, sampled at week 24, from a patient treated with tofacitinib. The sequence derives from a human donor with alopecia areata. The CDR3 region has the DNA TGTGCCAGCAGCGTATACAGGGGCGGGGAGCTGTTTTTT. This sequence encodes CASSVYRGGELFF. The variable domain in full, completed from reference TRBV11-2 and TRBJ2-2, reads EAGVAQSPRYKIIEKRQSVAFWCNPISGHATLYWYQQILGQGPKLLIQFQNNGVVDDSQLPKDRFSAERLKGVDSTLKIQPAKLEDSAVYLCASSVYRGGELFFGEGSRLTVL.